The rows below give T cell receptor beta chains drawn from one sample of a study of Ad26.COV2.S vaccination and SARS-CoV-2 variants. Data came from immunoSEQ multiplex PCR; TCRdb stores just in-frame clones and leaves some out. The repertoire holds about 440,000 clones, with about nine tenths as singletons. Source: peripheral blood, taken in a trial of Ad26.COV2.S vaccine versus placebo. These receptors all come from a person between 18 and 65 years old who received the Ad26.COV2.S COVID-19 vaccine or a placebo. CDR3s include the opening cysteine and the closing phenylalanine or tryptophan. Each record gives: V gene, D gene, CDR3 length, J gene, CDR3 protein. A D gene is named only where the DNA matches it firmly.

V: TRBV5-1
D: NA
length: 15
J: TRBJ2-5
CDR3: CASSLTRGWQETQYF

V: TRBV6-6
D: NA
length: 13
J: TRBJ1-4
CDR3: CASSYSKGLKLFF

V: TRBV7-9
D: TRBD1
length: 15
J: TRBJ2-7
CDR3: CASSSRQGFTYEQYF

V: TRBV4-2
D: TRBD1
length: 17
J: TRBJ2-3
CDR3: CASSQDDRGTSTDTQYF

V: TRBV2
D: TRBD1
length: 14
J: TRBJ1-2
CDR3: CASVRDRGRYGYTF

V: TRBV4-3
D: TRBD2
length: 16
J: TRBJ2-3
CDR3: CASSLLGLAGGDTQYF

V: TRBV7-6
D: NA
length: 15
J: TRBJ1-1
CDR3: CASSLGHSSAEEAFF

V: TRBV30
D: TRBD1
length: 16
J: TRBJ1-4
CDR3: CAWSGAGGQGWKKLFF

V: TRBV19
D: TRBD1
length: 16
J: TRBJ2-7
CDR3: CASSKVRDRGSYEQYF

V: TRBV6-1
D: NA
length: 13
J: TRBJ2-7
CDR3: CASSESRIGEQYF